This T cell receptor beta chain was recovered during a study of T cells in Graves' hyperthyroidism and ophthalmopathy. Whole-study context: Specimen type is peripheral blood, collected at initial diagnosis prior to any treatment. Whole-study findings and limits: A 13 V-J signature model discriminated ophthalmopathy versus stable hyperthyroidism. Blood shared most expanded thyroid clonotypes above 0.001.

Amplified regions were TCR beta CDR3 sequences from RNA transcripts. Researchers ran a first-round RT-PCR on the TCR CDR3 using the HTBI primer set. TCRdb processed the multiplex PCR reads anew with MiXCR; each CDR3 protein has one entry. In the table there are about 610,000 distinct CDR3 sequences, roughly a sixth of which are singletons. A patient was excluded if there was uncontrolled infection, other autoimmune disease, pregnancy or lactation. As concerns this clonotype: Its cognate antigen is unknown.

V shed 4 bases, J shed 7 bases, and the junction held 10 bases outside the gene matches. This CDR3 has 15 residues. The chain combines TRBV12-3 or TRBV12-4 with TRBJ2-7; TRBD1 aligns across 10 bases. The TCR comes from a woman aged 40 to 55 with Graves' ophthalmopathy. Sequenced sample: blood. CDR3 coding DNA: TGTGCCAGCAGTTCCGCCGGGACAGGGGCAGGGGAGCAGTACTTC. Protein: CASSSAGTGAGEQYF.